This T cell receptor beta chain was retrieved from a study of OX40 agonist ivuxolimab in advanced cancers. General study findings and limits: Some patients without response likewise showed low normalized clonal expansion.

Libraries were prepared by immunoSEQ multiplex PCR; TCRdb keeps only in-frame clonotypes and omits some of them. The sample holds about 43,000 clones; 80% are singletons and the top ten take around 4%. On this clone itself: What it recognizes is unknown.

Patients with a history of autoimmune disease or on systemic immunosuppression were excluded. Germline V CDR1 and CDR2: SGDLS, YYNGEE. The CDR3 is 14 amino acids. Trimming took 2 bases from V and 6 from J; bases not matched to a gene: 5. This material consisted of CD4+ or CD8+ T cells sorted from blood, taken in a trial of the OX40 agonist ivuxolimab. The TCR sequence derives from an adult with an advanced solid tumor such as melanoma, head and neck, liver or kidney cancer. The chain links TRBV9 to TRBJ2-1, with 7 bases aligning to TRBD2. The CDR3 is CASSVSGTSNEQFF. In DNA form, the CDR3 reads TGTGCCAGCAGCGTGAGCGGGACCAGCAATGAGCAGTTCTTC.